The 32 T cell receptor beta chains in this list originate from one sample, sequenced in a study of T-cell reconstitution after alpha-beta-depleted transplantation in children. The TCRbeta library incorporated unique molecular identifiers. From the PCR reads, TCRdb called clonotypes with MiXCR, one entry per CDR3 protein. The repertoire holds some 640,000 distinct CDR3 sequences, with around 17% as singletons. The sample in question was PBMCs from the stem cell graft donor, obtained from the stem cell graft. The receptors derive from a human donor who donated a stem cell graft to a child with acute myeloid leukemia.

The V and J genes are TRBV7-8 and TRBJ1-5, with 9 nucleotides matching TRBD1. Losses at the gene ends were 5 bases for V and 4 bases for J; bases not matched to a gene: 9. CDR1 and CDR2 (germline): SGHVS, FQNEAQ. This CDR3 region has 16 residues. The CDR3 DNA sequence: TGTGCCAGCAGCCTACACCGGGACAGGGTTAATCAGCCCCAGCATTTT. Its protein is CASSLHRDRVNQPQHF. Combining the CDR3 with reference TRBV7-8 and TRBJ1-5 gives the whole variable domain GAGVSQSPRYKVAKRGQDVALRCDPISGHVSLFWYQQALGQGPEFLTYFQNEAQLDKSGLPSDRFFAERPEGSVSTLKIQRTQQEDSAVYLCASSLHRDRVNQPQHFGDGTRLSIL.

This clonotype has a count of ten or more. The V and J genes are TRBV20-1 and TRBJ1-2; TRBD1 might be the D (6 bases). The germline CDR1 and CDR2 sequences are DFQATT and SNEGSKA (reference sequence). The CDR3 consists of 13 residues. Trimming stripped 0 bases from V and 8 bases from J, with 13 bases between. Here the CDR3 DNA reads TGCAGTGCTAGAGACAGCGGGGGGCGAGGCTACACCTTC. Protein sequence: CSARDSGGRGYTF.

The chain is built from TRBV5-1 and TRBJ2-5; either TRBD1 or TRBD2 may supply D (5 bases each). The V end was cut by 4 bases, the J end by 2 bases, with 15 bases between. The CDR3 is 15 residues long. Germline-derived CDR1 and CDR2 are SGHRS and YFSETQ. The CDR3 bases are TGCGCCAGCAGCCCGAGTAGGGGACGACAAGAGACCCAGTACTTC. Amino acids: CASSPSRGRQETQYF.

At least ten counts were recorded for this clonotype. In nucleotides, the CDR3 is TGCGCCAGCAGCTTGGACCAGCTCTACAATGAGCAGTTCTTC. It yields the protein CASSLDQLYNEQFF. The rearrangement links TRBV5-1 to TRBJ2-1; D is undetermined. Deletions cut 0 bases from V and 3 bases from J, with 7 bases between. The CDR3 loop spans 14 amino acids. CDR1 and CDR2 from the germline V gene are SGHRS and YFSETQ. Variable domain in full (rest from reference TRBV5-1 and TRBJ2-1): KAGVTQTPRYLIKTRGQQVTLSCSPISGHRSVSWYQQTPGQGLQFLFEYFSETQRNKGNFPGRFSGRQFSNSRSEMNVSTLELGDSALYLCASSLDQLYNEQFFGPGTRLTVL.

This clonotype was recorded at least ten times. The V call is TRBV10-3, the J call TRBJ1-1; D call uncertain. The CDR3 is made up of 13 amino acids. Trimming shortened V by 3 bases and J by 6 bases, and 11 bases separated the two germline ends. Per germline, CDR1 ENHRY and CDR2 SYGVKD. CDR3: CAISEVRVPEAFF. CDR3 sequence (DNA): TGTGCCATCAGTGAAGTGAGGGTCCCTGAAGCTTTCTTT.

This clonotype was seen many times. V is TRBV24-1 and J is TRBJ1-3, with D maybe TRBD1 (5 bases). The CDR3 runs 16 residues. Looked up from germline, CDR1 is KGHDR and CDR2 is SFDVKD. The V end lost 7 bases, the J end lost 3 bases, and 18 bases lay between the germline ends. The CDR3 nucleotides read TGTGCCACCAGAAGACAGAAGAGACACATTGGAAACACCATATATTTT. Its protein is CATRRQKRHIGNTIYF.

This clonotype was counted many times. The J gene is TRBJ2-1, the V gene TRBV24-1; the D gene is possibly TRBD1 (6 bases). Germline V gene data show CDR1 as KGHDR and CDR2 as SFDVKD. The CDR3 consists of 16 residues. The ends were cut back, 4 bases at V and 1 base at J, with 13 bases in the middle. DNA for the CDR3: TGTGCCACCAGTGAACCAGGGGAAAGGTCCTACAATGAGCAGTTCTTC. It yields the protein CATSEPGERSYNEQFF.

This clonotype has a count of ten or more. The rearrangement links TRBV20-1 to TRBJ2-3, with a weak D call TRBD1 (7 bases). Trimming pared 6 bases from V and 3 bases from J, leaving 13 bases between. This CDR3 contains 13 residues. Germline CDR1 reads DFQATT; CDR2 reads SNEGSKA (reference sequence). The CDR3 loop is CSAEGAGTDTQYF. DNA for the CDR3: TGCAGTGCCGAGGGGGCGGGGACAGATACGCAGTATTTT.

Ten or more counts support this clonotype. The rearrangement links TRBV5-5 to TRBJ2-1; D possibly corresponds to TRBD1 (5 bases). The CDR3 consists of 14 residues. CDR1 SGHKS and CDR2 YYEKEE come from the germline V gene (reference sequence). The V and J ends lost 1 base and 7 bases respectively, with 12 bases between them. CDR3 sequence reads: CASSLIGQKNEQFF. In nucleotides, the CDR3 is TGTGCCAGCAGCTTGATCGGACAAAAGAATGAGCAGTTCTTC.

This clonotype was counted many times. The chain couples TRBV5-5 to TRBJ1-5; D is possibly TRBD1 (5 bases). V was clipped by 0 bases and J by 11 bases, with 18 bases between them. Germline V gene data show CDR1 as SGHKS and CDR2 as YYEKEE (reference sequence). The CDR3 totals 15 residues. The CDR3: CASSLAGDTPGAQHF. CDR3 DNA sequence: TGTGCCAGCAGCTTGGCCGGCGACACCCCGGGGGCCCAGCATTTT. Using reference TRBV5-5 and TRBJ1-5 for the parts outside the CDR3, the full variable domain is DAGVTQSPTHLIKTRGQQVTLRCSPISGHKSVSWYQQVLGQGPQFIFQYYEKEERGRGNFPDRFSARQFPNYSSELNVNALLLGDSALYLCASSLAGDTPGAQHFGDGTRLSIL.

This clonotype was found a few times. This chain uses TRBV5-1 with TRBJ2-1, with D unclear. CDR1 SGHRS and CDR2 YFSETQ come from the germline V gene. The CDR3 is made up of 14 amino acids. The V end was cut by 0 bases, the J end by 5 bases, with 9 bases between. The CDR3 reads CASSLVHRNNEQFF. DNA for the CDR3: TGCGCCAGCAGCTTGGTGCACCGGAACAATGAGCAGTTCTTC.

This clonotype was detected a few times. The chain combines TRBV6-5 with TRBJ2-7, with D perhaps matching TRBD2 (7 bases). Deletions cut 4 bases from V and 3 bases from J, with 16 bases between. Germline CDR1 reads MNHEY; CDR2 reads SVGAGI. The CDR3 sequence is 15 residues long. The CDR3 DNA reads TGTGCCAGCAGTTTGAGCGGGACAACCTTCTACGAGCAGTACTTC. Translation: CASSLSGTTFYEQYF.

With regard to this clonotype: A much larger clone lies a single base off, so this may be a read error. The chain couples TRBV20-1 to TRBJ2-5; D is unclear. V lost 5 bases and J 7 bases, leaving 17 bases between the germline ends. The CDR3 is 13 amino acids. Germline values: CDR1 DFQATT, CDR2 SNEGSKA (reference sequence). The CDR3 reads CSALWRPKVTQYF. Here the CDR3 DNA reads TGCAGTGCTCTGTGGCGTCCTAAAGTGACCCAGTACTTC.

This clonotype was found many times. This chain joins TRBV29-1 and TRBJ1-1, with 8 nucleotides matching TRBD1. V gave up 5 bases and J gave up 3 bases; unmatched junction bases: 5. This CDR3 is 13 amino acids long. Germline V gene sequence: CDR1 SQVTM, CDR2 ANQGSEA. This chain's CDR3 is CSVPQQGDTEAFF. Here the CDR3 DNA reads TGCAGCGTTCCTCAACAGGGGGACACTGAAGCTTTCTTT.

This clonotype has more than one count but fewer than ten. The chain combines TRBV30 with TRBJ2-6, with D uncertain. The CDR3 is 17 residues long. Germline V gene data show CDR1 as GTSNPN and CDR2 as SVGIG (reference sequence). Between the trimmed V and J ends, which lost 6 bases and 0 bases, there was a span of 18 bases. The CDR3 loop reads CACVELTSPSGANVLTF. CDR3 nucleotides: TGTGCCTGCGTTGAGCTTACCTCACCCTCTGGGGCCAACGTCCTGACTTTC. Combining the CDR3 with reference TRBV30 and TRBJ2-6 gives the whole variable domain SQTIHQWPATLVQPVGSPLSLECTVEGTSNPNLYWYRQAAGRGLQLLFYSVGIGQISSEVPQNLSASRPQDRQFILSSKKLLLSDSGFYLCACVELTSPSGANVLTFGAGSRLTVL.

This clonotype was seen ten or more times. This sequence joins TRBV20-1 and TRBJ2-4, with a tentative D call TRBD2 (6 bases). The CDR3 loop spans 18 amino acids. Per the germline V gene, CDR1 is DFQATT and CDR2 is SNEGSKA (reference sequence). V was trimmed by 2 bases and J by 1 base, leaving 21 bases between them. CDR3 protein: CSARYRLDGVLAKNIQYF. CDR3 nucleotide sequence: TGCAGTGCTAGATATAGACTAGATGGGGTGCTCGCCAAAAACATTCAGTACTTC.

A remark on this clonotype: A much larger clone is a single base away; this may be a read error. V is TRBV4-3 and J is TRBJ2-7, with TRBD2 as a possible D gene (5 bases). The CDR3 has 15 amino acids. V was cut by 1 base and J by 0 bases, with 10 bases left in between. Germline loops: CDR1 LGHNA, CDR2 YSLEER. CDR3 sequence (DNA): TGCGCCAGCAGCCAAGTCGGGGTGGGCTCCTACGAGCAGTACTTC. This sequence encodes CASSQVGVGSYEQYF.

This sequence joins TRBV7-2 and TRBJ2-5; D is unresolved. Trimming cost V 2 bases and J 5 bases, with 12 bases left between them. This CDR3 region has 14 residues. Germline V lookup: CDR1 SGHTA, CDR2 FQGNSA. Here the CDR3 DNA reads TGTGCCAGCAGCTTACGGGTTAGGAGCGAGACCCAGTACTTC. Its translation: CASSLRVRSETQYF.

This clonotype was counted a few times. The chain has TRBV19 and TRBJ2-5, with D unclear. CDR1 is LNHDA, CDR2 SQIVND, per germline (reference sequence). This CDR3 spans 13 amino acids. V shed 3 bases and J shed 5 bases, with 10 bases lying between them. CDR3 amino acids: CASSIPGRETQYF. CDR3 coding DNA: TGTGCCAGTAGTATCCCTGGCCGGGAGACCCAGTACTTC.

There are a few counts of this clonotype. This rearrangement joins TRBV2 to TRBJ2-5; 7 bases fit TRBD2. This CDR3 spans 16 amino acids. In germline, CDR1 is SNHLY, CDR2 FYNNEI. V lost 6 bases, J lost 5 bases, and 15 bases stayed unmatched. CDR3 bases: TGTGCCAGCAGAGACGAATCGACTAGCTTGTGGGAGACCCAGTACTTC. It yields the protein CASRDESTSLWETQYF.

This clonotype has a count of ten or more. The rearrangement uses TRBV4-2 and TRBJ1-1; 8 bases line up with TRBD1. The CDR3 sequence is 15 residues long. J was trimmed by 3 bases and V by 1 base; bases with no gene match: 4. Germline CDR1 reads LGHNA; CDR2 reads YNFKEQ. CDR3 DNA sequence: TGTGCCAGCAGCCAAGTTGGACAGGGACACACTGAAGCTTTCTTT. As protein: CASSQVGQGHTEAFF.

This clonotype was counted at least ten times. CDR3 sequence (DNA): TGTGCCACCAGCAGAGAAACAGGGGATAATTCACCCCTCCACTTT. Protein: CATSRETGDNSPLHF. V and J are TRBV15 and TRBJ1-6, with 7 positions matching TRBD1. The CDR3 length is 15 residues. Germline-derived CDR1 and CDR2 are LNHNV and YYDKDF (reference sequence). Unmatched junction bases numbered 1, after V lost 0 bases and J lost 5 bases.

This clonotype was recorded a few times. V is TRBV27 and J is TRBJ2-3; possible D gene TRBD2, 6 bases. The CDR3 loop spans 14 amino acids. The V gene's germline CDR1 is MNHEY and CDR2 SMNVEV (reference sequence). V lost 7 bases, J lost 1 base, and 12 bases lay in between. The CDR3 DNA reads TGTGCCAGCACCGACTCGGGAGGCACAGATACGCAGTATTTT. Translating it yields CASTDSGGTDTQYF.

The chain links TRBV2 to TRBJ2-1; D is undetermined. The V and J ends lost 5 bases and 0 bases respectively, with 11 bases between them. Germline loops: CDR1 SNHLY, CDR2 FYNNEI. The CDR3 spans 15 residues. The CDR3, as DNA: TGTGCCAGCAGTTTAAAATCGAGCTCCTACAATGAGCAGTTCTTC. Its translation is CASSLKSSSYNEQFF.

This clonotype was seen a handful of times. A junction boundary mismatches the germline segment, possibly from a read error. CDR3 DNA: TGTGCCAGCAGCGTATCCGGGACAGGGTTAAACGGGTTGGACTTC. Encoded protein: CASSVSGTGLNGLDF. The chain uses TRBV9 and TRBJ2-7; 9 bases fit TRBD1. The germline V gene encodes CDR1 SGDLS and CDR2 YYNGEE. This CDR3 comprises 15 residues.

This chain uses TRBV7-7 with TRBJ2-2; D might be TRBD2 (7 bases). Between the trimmed V and J ends, which lost 5 bases and 5 bases, there was a span of 18 bases. The CDR3 contains 16 residues. The germline CDR1 and CDR2 sequences are SSHAT and FNYEAQ (reference sequence). CDR3 amino acids: CASSPLSGGGTGELFF. As DNA, the CDR3 is TGTGCCAGCAGCCCCCTCTCGGGGGGCGGGACCGGGGAGCTGTTTTTT.

This clonotype was detected only a few times. The genes are TRBV7-2 and TRBJ2-2; D ambiguous. Trimming removed 5 bases from V and 7 bases from J, with 17 bases in between. CDR1 SGHTA and CDR2 FQGNSA come from the germline V gene. The CDR3 totals 15 residues. CDR3 sequence (DNA): TGTGCCAGCAGCCCGGACGGGCCTTCTATCGGGGAGCTGTTTTTT. Amino acid sequence: CASSPDGPSIGELFF.

V gene TRBV7-6 combines with J gene TRBJ2-6; TRBD1 matches at 9 bases. The trim removed 1 base at V and 0 bases at J, leaving 7 bases unmatched. Germline CDR1 and CDR2: SGHVS and FNYEAQ. CDR3 length equals 19 residues. CDR3 DNA: TGTGCCAGCAGCTTAGTCACCGGGACAGGGATCTCTGGGGCCAACGTCCTGACTTTC. This encodes CASSLVTGTGISGANVLTF. Based on the CDR3 plus reference TRBV7-6 and TRBJ2-6, the full variable domain is GAGVSQSPRYKVTKRGQDVALRCDPISGHVSLYWYRQALGQGPEFLTYFNYEAQQDKSGLPNDRFSAERPEGSISTLTIQRTEQRDSAMYRCASSLVTGTGISGANVLTFGAGSRLTVL.

This clonotype was recorded many times. The chain is built from TRBV7-2 and TRBJ1-1; TRBD1 might be the D (5 bases). Trimming stripped 6 bases from V and 5 bases from J, with 10 bases between. Germline V gene data show CDR1 as SGHTA and CDR2 as FQGNSA. The CDR3 covers 12 residues. The chain's CDR3 is CASSLWGTEAFF. The CDR3, as DNA: TGTGCCAGCAGTTTATGGGGGACTGAAGCTTTCTTT. Looking up the rest from reference TRBV7-2 and TRBJ1-1 gives the full variable domain: GAGVSQSPSNKVTEKGKDVELRCDPISGHTALYWYRQSLGQGLEFLIYFQGNSAPDKSGLPSDRFSAERTGGSVSTLTIQRTQQEDSAVYLCASSLWGTEAFFGQGTRLTVV.

This clonotype was counted at least ten times. Relative to the germline gene, one junction end is altered; a read error may explain this. V and J are TRBV5-1 and TRBJ1-5; D possibly corresponds to TRBD1 (6 bases). Looked up from germline, CDR1 is SGHRS and CDR2 is YFSETQ. The CDR3 is 15 amino acids. In nucleotides, the CDR3 is TGTGCCAGCAGTTTAACGGGGGGCGACAATCAGCCCCAGCATTTT. The encoded protein is CASSLTGGDNQPQHF.

This clonotype was detected ten times or more. The chain carries TRBV29-1 and TRBJ2-3, with TRBD1 as a possible D gene (5 bases). The CDR3 totals 14 residues. Germline loops: CDR1 SQVTM, CDR2 ANQGSEA. Deletions cut 7 bases from V and 1 base from J, with 15 bases between. The CDR3 reads CSDLTTDRTDTQYF. The CDR3, as DNA: TGCAGCGACCTGACGACAGATCGCACAGATACGCAGTATTTT.

The rearrangement uses TRBV7-2 and TRBJ1-2, with 7 bases that match TRBD1. This CDR3 is 15 amino acids long. The trim removed 4 bases at V and 4 bases at J, leaving 9 bases unmatched. Germline V CDR1 and CDR2: SGHTA, FQGNSA. The CDR3 spells CASSSNPGQPYGYTF. As DNA, the CDR3 is TGTGCCAGCAGCTCAAACCCGGGACAGCCCTATGGCTACACCTTC.